Below, one TCR beta chain is given with its context. The data derive from a study of blood T cell repertoires in COVID-19. Clones were sequenced by immunoSEQ multiplex PCR, and TCRdb holds only the in-frame ones, with some missing. The sample comprises 150,000 or so clones, more than 75% of which are singletons, and over 0.95% rests with the top ten. The sequenced sample consisted of PBMCs or T cells enriched from blood (not recorded which). This receptor was taken from a human donor with acute COVID-19. The donor label of this sample is uncertain.

CDR3 in DNA: TGTGCCAGCAGCCCCGGGGGGGCCAGCCCCTACAATGAGCAGTTCTTC. This translates into CASSPGGASPYNEQFF. The rearrangement joins TRBV7-6 to TRBJ2-1; 8 nucleotides match TRBD2. Germline CDR1 is SGHVS and CDR2 is FNYEAQ. V lost 5 bases, J lost 2 bases, and 8 bases stayed unmatched. The CDR3 consists of 16 residues.